The 17 T cell receptor beta chains below were found in one sample sequenced in a study of blood T cell repertoires in COVID-19. The assay was immunoSEQ multiplex PCR, and TCRdb's table has in-frame clones only and misses some. Here the sample spans over 250,000 clones, 83% being singletons. The material sequenced was peripheral blood. These receptors all stem from a woman aged 50 to 60 who had recovered from COVID-19.

This clone was counted a few times. The chain employs TRBV9 and TRBJ1-3, with D maybe TRBD1 (6 bases). The CDR3 length is 16 residues. V was pared by 3 bases and J by 0 bases, with 13 bases between. Germline loops: CDR1 SGDLS, CDR2 YYNGEE. This CDR3 reads CASSGGHKSSGNTIYF. The DNA of the CDR3 is TGTGCCAGCAGCGGGGGACATAAGAGCTCTGGAAACACCATATATTTT.

The chain has TRBV16 and TRBJ1-1, with 9 bases that match TRBD1. This CDR3 spans 16 amino acids. V lost 3 bases, J lost 0 bases, and 5 bases stayed unmatched. Germline lookup yields CDR1 KGHSY and CDR2 FQNENV. CDR3 nucleotide sequence: TGTGCCAGCAGCCATCTACAGGGGGCTATGAACACTGAAGCTTTCTTT. Protein: CASSHLQGAMNTEAFF. The full variable domain, its missing parts supplied by reference TRBV16 and TRBJ1-1, is GEEVAQTPKHLVRGEGQKAKLYCAPIKGHSYVFWYQQVLKNEFKFLISFQNENVFDETGMPKERFSAKCLPNSPCSLEIQATKLEDSAVYFCASSHLQGAMNTEAFFGQGTRLTVV.

This clone was detected only once. The V gene is TRBV5-1, the J gene TRBJ2-3; 9 positions match TRBD1. The CDR3 is made up of 15 amino acids. Trimming took 0 bases from V and 5 from J; bases not matched to a gene: 4. Germline CDR1 and CDR2: SGHRS and YFSETQ. CDR3 bases: TGCGCCAGCAGCTTGGTGGGACAGGGCAAAGATACGCAGTATTTT. Translation gives CASSLVGQGKDTQYF.

The V gene is TRBV28, the J gene TRBJ2-7, with 7 bases aligning to TRBD2. The V segment lost 4 bases and the J segment 4 bases; nucleotides outside the gene matches: 10. Germline assignment: CDR1 MDHEN and CDR2 SYDVKM. There are 15 residues in the CDR3. CDR3 nucleotides: TGTGCCAGCAGTTGGACCGCGGGAGTGTCTTACGAGCAGTACTTC. It codes for CASSWTAGVSYEQYF.

This sequence joins TRBV30 and TRBJ2-5, with TRBD2 matching 8 bases. The CDR3 runs to 15 residues. Germline V gene lookup returns CDR1 GTSNPN and CDR2 SVGIG (reference sequence). The ends lost 3 bases at V and 5 bases at J; junction bases unmatched: 11. The CDR3 DNA is TGTGCCTGGAGCTTGAGCGGGGGAGGGGGTGAGACCCAGTACTTC. Encoded protein: CAWSLSGGGGETQYF.

The CDR3, as DNA: TGCGCCAGCAGCCTAACAGGGGTGCAGACCCAGTACTTC. As protein: CASSLTGVQTQYF. The V gene is TRBV5-1, the J gene TRBJ2-5, with 7 bases that match TRBD1. CDR3 length: 13 residues. From germline, CDR1 is SGHRS and CDR2 YFSETQ. V was clipped by 4 bases and J by 6 bases; unmatched bases: 6.

The rearrangement uses TRBV30 and TRBJ2-2, with D tentatively TRBD2 (5 bases). Germline CDR1 GTSNPN, CDR2 SVGIG (reference sequence). This CDR3 spans 13 amino acids. V lost 0 bases, J lost 7 bases, and 9 bases lay in between. The CDR3, as DNA: TGTGCCTGGAGTGTCGGAGGCGACGGGGAGCTGTTTTTT. As protein: CAWSVGGDGELFF. The variable domain in full, with the rest retrieved from reference TRBV30 and TRBJ2-2, is SQTIHQWPATLVQPVGSPLSLECTVEGTSNPNLYWYRQAAGRGLQLLFYSVGIGQISSEVPQNLSASRPQDRQFILSSKKLLLSDSGFYLCAWSVGGDGELFFGEGSRLTVL.

This rearrangement joins TRBV5-1 to TRBJ2-7; tentatively, D is TRBD1 (6 bases). Germline CDR1 reads SGHRS; CDR2 reads YFSETQ. The CDR3 extends over 16 amino acids. The V and J ends lost 4 bases and 1 base respectively, with 18 bases between them. CDR3 nucleotides: TGCGCCAGCAGCCGTGGACAGCGAGGAATTTCCTACGAGCAGTACTTC. Translated: CASSRGQRGISYEQYF.

The chain joins TRBV4-3 to TRBJ2-2; D not certain. V was shortened by 1 base and J by 1 base, with 10 bases between the two germline ends. This CDR3 is 16 amino acids long. Germline values: CDR1 LGHNA, CDR2 YSLEER. In DNA, the CDR3 is TGCGCCAGCAGCCAAGTCCGCGGCGGGAACACCGGGGAGCTGTTTTTT. As protein: CASSQVRGGNTGELFF.

The sample holds one count of this clone. This chain links TRBV18 with TRBJ2-7; possible D gene TRBD1, 6 bases. The CDR3 length is 14 residues. Trimming shortened V by 3 bases and J by 5 bases, and 14 bases separated the two germline ends. Germline V gene data show CDR1 as KGHSH and CDR2 as LQKENI. Here the CDR3 reads CASSPRRGGDEQYF. The CDR3 DNA reads as TGTGCCAGCTCACCCCGCAGGGGCGGCGACGAGCAGTACTTC.

This chain connects TRBV19 to TRBJ2-7; the D gene is possibly TRBD2 (6 bases). V was clipped by 8 bases and J by 2 bases, with 19 bases between them. Germline CDR1 and CDR2: LNHDA and SQIVND (reference sequence). CDR3 length: 15 residues. In nucleotides, the CDR3 is TGTGCCAGTGGACCCCGGAGGGCCGGTGCCTACGAGCAGTACTTC. It translates to CASGPRRAGAYEQYF.

V usage is TRBV30 and J usage is TRBJ2-1; weak D call: TRBD2 (5 bases). V lost 3 bases and J lost 7, with 10 bases in between. This CDR3 has 12 amino acids. Germline V CDR1 and CDR2: GTSNPN, SVGIG (reference sequence). The CDR3 loop reads CAWRGSGNEQFF. The CDR3 bases are TGTGCCTGGAGGGGGAGTGGAAATGAGCAGTTCTTC.

This clone was seen a handful of times. An end of the junction does not agree with germline; a read error may underlie this. The chain joins TRBV14 to TRBJ1-4, with D possibly being TRBD1 (5 bases). The CDR3 totals 15 residues. Germline-derived CDR1 and CDR2 are SGHDN and FVKESK. The CDR3 DNA reads as TGTGCCAGCAGCCAAATAGCCGGGACTAGTGAAAAACTGTTTTTT. This sequence encodes CASSQIAGTSEKLFF.

The chain joins TRBV6-9 to TRBJ2-1; D unresolved. Germline V CDR1 and CDR2: MNHGY, SVAAGI. V lost 4 bases and J lost 9, with 10 bases in between. The CDR3 runs 12 residues. The CDR3 protein is CASSSGGSEQFF. CDR3 DNA: TGTGCCAGCAGTTCAGGTGGCTCTGAGCAGTTCTTC.

The rearrangement links TRBV28 to TRBJ1-2, with D unresolved. V shed 8 bases and J shed 7 bases, with 8 bases lying between them. The CDR3 consists of 10 residues. Per the germline V gene, CDR1 is MDHEN and CDR2 is SYDVKM. Written as DNA, the CDR3 is TGTGCCAGCTGGGCGAGTGGCTACACCTTC. The encoded protein is CASWASGYTF.

The rearrangement uses TRBV19 and TRBJ1-6, with TRBD1 matching over 7 bases. The CDR3 is made up of 15 amino acids. The trim removed 3 bases at V and 4 bases at J, leaving 3 bases unmatched. From germline, CDR1 is LNHDA and CDR2 SQIVND (reference sequence). The CDR3 spells CASSMGTEYNSPLHF. Written as DNA, the CDR3 is TGTGCCAGTAGTATGGGGACAGAGTATAATTCACCCCTCCACTTT.

The rearrangement uses TRBV14 and TRBJ2-2; no definite D call. This CDR3 region has 13 residues. With 7 bases removed from V and 1 base from J, the gap between germline ends came to 7 bases. The germline gives CDR1 SGHDN, CDR2 FVKESK. The CDR3 sequence is CASTGQNTGELFF. The CDR3 DNA follows: TGTGCCAGCACAGGCCAGAACACCGGGGAGCTGTTTTTT.